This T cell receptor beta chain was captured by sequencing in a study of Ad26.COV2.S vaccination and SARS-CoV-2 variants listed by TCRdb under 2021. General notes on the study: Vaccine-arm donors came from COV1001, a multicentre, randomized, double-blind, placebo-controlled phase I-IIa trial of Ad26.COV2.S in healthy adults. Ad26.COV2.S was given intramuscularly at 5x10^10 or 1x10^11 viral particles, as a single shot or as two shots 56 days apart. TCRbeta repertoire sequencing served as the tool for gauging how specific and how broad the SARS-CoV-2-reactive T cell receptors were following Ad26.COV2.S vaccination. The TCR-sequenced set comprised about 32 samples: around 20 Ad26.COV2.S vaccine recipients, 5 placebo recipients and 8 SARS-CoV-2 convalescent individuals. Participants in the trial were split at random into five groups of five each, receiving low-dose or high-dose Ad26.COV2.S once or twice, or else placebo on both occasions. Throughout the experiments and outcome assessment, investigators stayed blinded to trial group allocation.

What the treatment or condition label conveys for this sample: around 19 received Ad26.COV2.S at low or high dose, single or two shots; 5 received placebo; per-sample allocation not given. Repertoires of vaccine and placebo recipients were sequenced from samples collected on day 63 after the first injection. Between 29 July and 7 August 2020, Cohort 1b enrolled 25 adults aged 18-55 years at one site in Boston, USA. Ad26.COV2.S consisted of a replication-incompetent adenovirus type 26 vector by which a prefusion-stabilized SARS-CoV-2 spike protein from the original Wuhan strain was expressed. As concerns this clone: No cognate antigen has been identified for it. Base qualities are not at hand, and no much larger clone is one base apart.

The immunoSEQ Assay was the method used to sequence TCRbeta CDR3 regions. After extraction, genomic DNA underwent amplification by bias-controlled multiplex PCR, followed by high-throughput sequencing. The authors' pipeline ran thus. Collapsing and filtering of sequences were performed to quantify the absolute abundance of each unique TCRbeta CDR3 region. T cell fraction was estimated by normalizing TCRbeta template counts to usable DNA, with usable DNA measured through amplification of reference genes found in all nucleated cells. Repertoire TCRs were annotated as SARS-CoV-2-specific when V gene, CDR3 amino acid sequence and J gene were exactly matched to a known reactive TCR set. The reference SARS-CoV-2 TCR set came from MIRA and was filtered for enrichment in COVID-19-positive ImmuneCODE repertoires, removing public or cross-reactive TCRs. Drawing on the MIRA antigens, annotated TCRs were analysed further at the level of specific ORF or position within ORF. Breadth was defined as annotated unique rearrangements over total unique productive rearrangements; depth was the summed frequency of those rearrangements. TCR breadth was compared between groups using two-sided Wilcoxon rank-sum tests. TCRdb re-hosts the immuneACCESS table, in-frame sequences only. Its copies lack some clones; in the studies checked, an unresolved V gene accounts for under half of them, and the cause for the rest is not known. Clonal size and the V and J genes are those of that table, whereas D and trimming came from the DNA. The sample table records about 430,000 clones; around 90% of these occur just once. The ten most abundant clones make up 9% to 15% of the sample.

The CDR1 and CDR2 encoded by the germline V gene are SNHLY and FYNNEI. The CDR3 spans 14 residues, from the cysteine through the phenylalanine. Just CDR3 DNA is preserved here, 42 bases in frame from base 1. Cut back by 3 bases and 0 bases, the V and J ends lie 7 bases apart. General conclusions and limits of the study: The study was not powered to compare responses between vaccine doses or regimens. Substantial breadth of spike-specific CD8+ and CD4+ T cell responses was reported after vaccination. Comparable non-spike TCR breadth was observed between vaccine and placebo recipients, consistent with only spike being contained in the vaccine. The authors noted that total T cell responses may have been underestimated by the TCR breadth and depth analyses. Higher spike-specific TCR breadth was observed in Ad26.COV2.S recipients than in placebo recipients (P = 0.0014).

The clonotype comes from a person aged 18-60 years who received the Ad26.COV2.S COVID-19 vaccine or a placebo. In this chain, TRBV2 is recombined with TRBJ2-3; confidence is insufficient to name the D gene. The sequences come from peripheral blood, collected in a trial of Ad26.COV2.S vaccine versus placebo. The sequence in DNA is TGTGCCAGCAGTGAGATTGTTAGCACAGATACGCAGTATTTT. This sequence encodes CASSEIVSTDTQYF.